This T cell receptor beta chain was recorded in a study of response to subunit inactivated influenza vaccine. Trimming took off 6 bases at V and 5 bases at J, with 17 bases between the two ends. This CDR3 is built from 15 residues. Germline values: CDR1 MGHDK, CDR2 SYGVNS. General study points: There was a suggestion from the authors that each seasonal influenza vaccination recruits few new T cells.

Using its own MiXCR run on the RT-PCR reads, TCRdb lists one record per CDR3 protein. The data contain 430,000 or so distinct CDR3 sequences, roughly 11% of them singletons. This clonotype turned up a few times. Its antigen is as yet unknown. The sequencing used PBMCs from blood, collected roughly 6 weeks after vaccination. The V and J genes are TRBV25-1 and TRBJ1-5, with D perhaps matching TRBD1 (5 bases). This receptor was taken from a man aged 45-65 years who received an inactivated influenza vaccine. CDR3 protein: CASSGDRGGYQPQHF. CDR3 nucleotides: TGTGCCAGCAGCGGGGACCGGGGAGGATATCAGCCCCAGCATTTT. The entire variable domain, with the rest obtained from reference TRBV25-1 and TRBJ1-5, is as follows: EADIYQTPRYLVIGTGKKITLECSQTMGHDKMYWYQQDPGMELHLIHYSYGVNSTEKGDLSSESTVSRIRTEHFPLTLESARPSHTSQYLCASSGDRGGYQPQHFGDGTRLSIL.